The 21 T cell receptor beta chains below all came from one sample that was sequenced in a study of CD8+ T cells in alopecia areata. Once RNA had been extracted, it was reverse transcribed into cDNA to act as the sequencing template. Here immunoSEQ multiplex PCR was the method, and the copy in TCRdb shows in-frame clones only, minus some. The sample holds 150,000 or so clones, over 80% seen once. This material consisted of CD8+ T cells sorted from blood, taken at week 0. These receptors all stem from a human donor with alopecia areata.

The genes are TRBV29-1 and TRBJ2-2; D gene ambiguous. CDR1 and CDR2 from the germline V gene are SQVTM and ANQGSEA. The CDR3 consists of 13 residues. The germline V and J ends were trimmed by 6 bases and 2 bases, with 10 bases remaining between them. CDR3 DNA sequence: TGCAGCGTGTTGGGCTCTAACACCGGGGAGCTGTTTTTT. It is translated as CSVLGSNTGELFF.

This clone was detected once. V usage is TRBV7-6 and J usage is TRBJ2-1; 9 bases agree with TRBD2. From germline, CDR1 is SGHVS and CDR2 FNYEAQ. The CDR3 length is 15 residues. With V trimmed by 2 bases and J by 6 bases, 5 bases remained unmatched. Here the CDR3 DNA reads TGTGCCAGCAGCTTACAGAGACTAGCGGCCAATGAGCAGTTCTTC. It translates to CASSLQRLAANEQFF.

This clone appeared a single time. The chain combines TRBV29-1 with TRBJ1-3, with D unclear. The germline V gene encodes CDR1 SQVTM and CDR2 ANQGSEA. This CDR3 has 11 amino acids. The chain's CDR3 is CSLGLGNTIYF. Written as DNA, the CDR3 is TGCAGTTTGGGCCTTGGAAACACCATATATTTT.

The CDR3 DNA reads as TGTGCCAGCAGTCCAGATACGCAGTATTTT. This sequence encodes CASSPDTQYF. The chain combines TRBV6-6 with TRBJ2-3; no definite D call. V was shortened by 5 bases and J by 4 bases, with 1 base between the two germline ends. CDR3 size: 10 residues. In germline, CDR1 is MNHNY, CDR2 SVGAGI (reference sequence).

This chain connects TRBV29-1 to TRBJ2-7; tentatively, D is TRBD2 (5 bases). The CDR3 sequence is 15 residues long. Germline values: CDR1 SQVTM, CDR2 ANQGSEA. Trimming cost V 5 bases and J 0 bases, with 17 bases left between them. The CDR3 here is CSVLIGETSSYEQYF. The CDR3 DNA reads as TGCAGCGTTCTTATTGGGGAAACTAGCTCCTACGAGCAGTACTTC.

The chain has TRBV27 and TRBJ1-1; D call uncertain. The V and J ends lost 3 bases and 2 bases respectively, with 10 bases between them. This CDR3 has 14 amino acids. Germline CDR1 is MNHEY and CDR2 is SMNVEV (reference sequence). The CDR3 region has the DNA TGTGCCAGCAGTTTTGGAGGACTTAACACTGAAGCTTTCTTT. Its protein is CASSFGGLNTEAFF.

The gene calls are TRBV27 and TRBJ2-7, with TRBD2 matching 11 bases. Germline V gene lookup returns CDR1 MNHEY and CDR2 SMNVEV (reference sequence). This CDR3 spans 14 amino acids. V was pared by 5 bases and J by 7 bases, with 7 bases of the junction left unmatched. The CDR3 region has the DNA TGTGCCAGCAGTGGTAGCGGGAGGGCCTTTGAGCAGTACTTC. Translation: CASSGSGRAFEQYF.

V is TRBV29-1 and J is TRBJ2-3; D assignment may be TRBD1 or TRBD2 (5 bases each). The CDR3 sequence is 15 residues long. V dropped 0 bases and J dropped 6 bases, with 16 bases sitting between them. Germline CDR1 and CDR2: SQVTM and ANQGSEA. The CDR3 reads CSVEDRGATRDTQYF. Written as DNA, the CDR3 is TGCAGCGTTGAAGATAGGGGAGCCACTCGGGATACGCAGTATTTT.

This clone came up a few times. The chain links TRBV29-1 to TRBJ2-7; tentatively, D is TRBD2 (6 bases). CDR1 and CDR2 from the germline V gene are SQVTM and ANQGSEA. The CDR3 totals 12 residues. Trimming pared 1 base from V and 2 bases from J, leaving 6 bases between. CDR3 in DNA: TGCAGCGTTGAAGGACTAGCCTACGAGCAGTACTTC. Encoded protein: CSVEGLAYEQYF.

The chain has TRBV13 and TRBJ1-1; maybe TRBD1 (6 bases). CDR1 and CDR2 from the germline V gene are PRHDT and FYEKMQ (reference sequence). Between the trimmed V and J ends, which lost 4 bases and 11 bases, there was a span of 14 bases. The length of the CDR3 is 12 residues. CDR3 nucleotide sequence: TGTGCCAGCAGCTCCCGGGACAAACGGGCTTTCTTT. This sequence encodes CASSSRDKRAFF.

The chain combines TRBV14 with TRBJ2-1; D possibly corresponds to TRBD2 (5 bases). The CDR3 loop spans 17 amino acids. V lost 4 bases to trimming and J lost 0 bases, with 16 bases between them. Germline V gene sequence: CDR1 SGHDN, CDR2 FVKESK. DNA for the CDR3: TGTGCCAGCAGCCTATTCTGGGGAGAAAGCTCCTACAATGAGCAGTTCTTC. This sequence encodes CASSLFWGESSYNEQFF.

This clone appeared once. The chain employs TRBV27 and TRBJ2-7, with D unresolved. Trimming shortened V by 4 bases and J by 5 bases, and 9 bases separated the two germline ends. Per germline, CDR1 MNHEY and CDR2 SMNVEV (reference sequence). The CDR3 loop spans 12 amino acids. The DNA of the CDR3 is TGTGCCAGCAGTTCCCCCGGCAACGAGCAGTACTTC. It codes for CASSSPGNEQYF.

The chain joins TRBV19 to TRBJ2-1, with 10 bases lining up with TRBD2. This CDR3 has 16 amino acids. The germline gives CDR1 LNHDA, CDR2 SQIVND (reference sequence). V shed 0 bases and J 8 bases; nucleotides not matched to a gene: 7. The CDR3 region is CASSIEAGGLLYEQFF. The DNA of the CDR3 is TGTGCCAGTAGTATAGAAGCGGGGGGGCTCTTGTATGAGCAGTTCTTC. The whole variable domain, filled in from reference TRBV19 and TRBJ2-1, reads DGGITQSPKYLFRKEGQNVTLSCEQNLNHDAMYWYRQDPGQGLRLIYYSQIVNDFQKGDIAEGYSVSREKKESFPLTVTSAQKNPTAFYLCASSIEAGGLLYEQFFGPGTRLTVL.

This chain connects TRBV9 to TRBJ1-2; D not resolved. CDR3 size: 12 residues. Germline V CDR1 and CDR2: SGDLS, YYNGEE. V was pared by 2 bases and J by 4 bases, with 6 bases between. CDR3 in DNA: TGTGCCAGCAGCGTTGGGGTCTATGGCTACACCTTC. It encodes CASSVGVYGYTF. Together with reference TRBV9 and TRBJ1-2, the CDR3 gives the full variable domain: DSGVTQTPKHLITATGQRVTLRCSPRSGDLSVYWYQQSLDQGLQFLIQYYNGEERAKGNILERFSAQQFPDLHSELNLSSLELGDSALYFCASSVGVYGYTFGSGTRLTVV.

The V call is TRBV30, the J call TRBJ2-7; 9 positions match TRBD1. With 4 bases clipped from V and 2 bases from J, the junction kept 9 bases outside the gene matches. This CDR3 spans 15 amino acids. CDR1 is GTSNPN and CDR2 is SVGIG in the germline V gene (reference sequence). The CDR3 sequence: CAWKGTGNRPYEQYF. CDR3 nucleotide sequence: TGTGCCTGGAAAGGGACAGGGAATAGACCCTACGAGCAGTACTTC.

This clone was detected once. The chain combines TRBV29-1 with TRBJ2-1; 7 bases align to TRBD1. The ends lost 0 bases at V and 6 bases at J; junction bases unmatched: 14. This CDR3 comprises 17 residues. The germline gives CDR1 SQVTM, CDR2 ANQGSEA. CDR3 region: CSVEDLTGQHIFNEQFF. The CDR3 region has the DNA TGCAGCGTTGAAGATCTGACGGGACAGCATATCTTCAATGAGCAGTTCTTC.

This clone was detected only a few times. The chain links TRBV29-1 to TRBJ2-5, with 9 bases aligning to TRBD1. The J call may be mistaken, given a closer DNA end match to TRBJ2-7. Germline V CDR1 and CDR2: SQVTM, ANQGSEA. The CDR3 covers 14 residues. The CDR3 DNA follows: TGCAGCGTTGAAGCCCCGGGACAGGGCTACGAGCAGTACTTC. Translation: CSVEAPGQGYEQYF.

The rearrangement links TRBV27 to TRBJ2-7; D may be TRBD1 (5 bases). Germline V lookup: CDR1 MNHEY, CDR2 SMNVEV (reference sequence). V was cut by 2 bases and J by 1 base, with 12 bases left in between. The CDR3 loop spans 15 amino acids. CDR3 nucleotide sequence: TGTGCCAGCAGTTTAGGTCAGGGTATGTCCTACGAGCAGTACTTC. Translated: CASSLGQGMSYEQYF.

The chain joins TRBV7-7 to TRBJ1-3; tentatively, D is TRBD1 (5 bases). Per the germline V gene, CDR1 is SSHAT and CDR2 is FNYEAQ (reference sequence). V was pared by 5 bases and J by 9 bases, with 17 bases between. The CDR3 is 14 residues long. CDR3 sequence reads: CASSPTADSSTIYF. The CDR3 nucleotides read TGTGCCAGCAGCCCCACCGCTGACAGTTCCACCATATATTTT.

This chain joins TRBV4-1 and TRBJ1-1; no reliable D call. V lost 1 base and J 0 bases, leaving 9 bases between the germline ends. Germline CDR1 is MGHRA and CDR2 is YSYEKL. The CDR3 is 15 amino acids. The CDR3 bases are TGCGCCAGCAGCCAAGGGTTTGGGATGAACACTGAAGCTTTCTTT. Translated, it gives CASSQGFGMNTEAFF.

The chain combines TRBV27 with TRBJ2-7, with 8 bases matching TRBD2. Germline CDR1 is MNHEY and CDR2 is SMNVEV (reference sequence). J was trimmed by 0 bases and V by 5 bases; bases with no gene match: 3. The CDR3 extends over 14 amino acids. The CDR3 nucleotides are TGTGCCAGCAGTGTTAGCGGGGCCTCCTACGAGCAGTACTTC. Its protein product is CASSVSGASYEQYF.